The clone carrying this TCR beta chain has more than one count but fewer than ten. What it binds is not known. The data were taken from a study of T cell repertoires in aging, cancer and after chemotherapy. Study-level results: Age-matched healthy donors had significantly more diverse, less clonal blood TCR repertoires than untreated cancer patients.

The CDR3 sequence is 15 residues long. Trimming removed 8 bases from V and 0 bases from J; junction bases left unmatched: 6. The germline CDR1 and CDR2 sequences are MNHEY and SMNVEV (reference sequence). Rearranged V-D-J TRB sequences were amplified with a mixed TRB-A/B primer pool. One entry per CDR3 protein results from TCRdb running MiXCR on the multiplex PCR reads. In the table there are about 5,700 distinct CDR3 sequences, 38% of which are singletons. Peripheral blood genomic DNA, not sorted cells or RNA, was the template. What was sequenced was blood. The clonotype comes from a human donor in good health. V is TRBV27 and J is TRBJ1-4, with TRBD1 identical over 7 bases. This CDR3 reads CASGNTGATNEKLFF. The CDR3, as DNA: TGTGCCAGCGGAAACACAGGGGCAACTAATGAAAAACTGTTTTTT.